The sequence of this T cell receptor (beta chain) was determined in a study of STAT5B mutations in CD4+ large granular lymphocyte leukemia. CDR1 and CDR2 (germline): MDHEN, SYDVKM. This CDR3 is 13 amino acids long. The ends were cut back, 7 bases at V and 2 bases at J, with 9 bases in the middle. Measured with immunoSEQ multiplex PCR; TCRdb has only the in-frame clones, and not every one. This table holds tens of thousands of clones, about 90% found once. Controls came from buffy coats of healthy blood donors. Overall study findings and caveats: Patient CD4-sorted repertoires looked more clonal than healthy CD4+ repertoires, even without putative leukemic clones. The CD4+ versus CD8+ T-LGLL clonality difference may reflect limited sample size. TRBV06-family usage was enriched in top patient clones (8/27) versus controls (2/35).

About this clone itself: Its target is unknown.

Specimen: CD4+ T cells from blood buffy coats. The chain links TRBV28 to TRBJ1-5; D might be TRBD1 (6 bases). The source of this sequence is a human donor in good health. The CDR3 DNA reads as TGTGCCAGCAATAACAGGGGCAATCAGCCCCAGCATTTT. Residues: CASNNRGNQPQHF.